This T cell receptor (beta chain) emerged from a study of tumor and adjacent non-tumor tissue in lung cancer. Germline V gene data show CDR1 as SGHKS and CDR2 as YYEKEE (reference sequence). The V and J ends lost 4 bases and 3 bases respectively, with 18 bases between them. This CDR3 is built from 16 residues. No cell sorting was done before RNA was extracted from the tissue. The normal lung tissue was taken more than 3 cm from the tumor edge. Study-level results: Shorter survival was associated with higher TCR diversity in tumors.

This clonotype was seen many times. The target antigen is unknown. A modified ARM-PCR protocol with three rounds of nested PCR amplified TCRbeta. TCRdb re-derived calls from the multiplex PCR reads in MiXCR, one entry per CDR3 protein. The table lists 75,000 to 90,000 distinct CDR3 sequences, roughly three quarters of them singletons. Sequenced: distant non-tumor lung tissue. The TCR originated in a woman in her 50s with non-small cell lung cancer. The V gene is TRBV5-5, the J gene TRBJ2-3, with D perhaps TRBD2 (6 bases). The CDR3 region has the DNA TGTGCCAGCAGCCACCCACACGGACTACCTACAGATACGCAGTATTTT. Translation gives CASSHPHGLPTDTQYF.